The T cell receptor beta chain under discussion was sequenced for a study of T cells in localized non-small cell lung cancer. This clone was seen more than once but under ten times. Its antigen is currently unknown. Per germline, CDR1 SGDLS and CDR2 YYNGEE. This CDR3 region has 15 residues. V dropped 5 bases and J dropped 0 bases, with 12 bases sitting between them. The table came from immunoSEQ multiplex PCR; TCRdb's copy has only in-frame clones and leaves some out. The table records about 33,000 clones, 85% to 90% of them present only once. Study outcomes and limitations: Adjacent lung tissue had a median about 57 of the top 100 clones found in the tumor. Uninvolved nearby lung showed the greatest T cell clonality, exceeding that found in tumor. Increased T cell density in blood showed an association with longer overall survival.

This receptor was obtained from a male donor aged 60 or over with stage III lung adenocarcinoma. The chain joins TRBV9 to TRBJ1-3, with D unresolved. The specimen comprised peripheral blood, sampled before any cancer treatment. The CDR3 DNA follows: TGTGCCAGCAGGCGAGCGGGAGGCTCTGGAAACACCATATATTTT. Residues: CASRRAGGSGNTIYF.